These T cell receptor beta chains were read from a single sample in a study of patients and donors after allogeneic stem cell transplantation. TCRdb analysed the RT-PCR reads with MiXCR anew, one entry per CDR3 protein. The sample shows about a million distinct CDR3 sequences, approximately 19% of them seen only once. Sequenced input: blood, either unsorted or a sorted T cell fraction (not recorded which). These receptors were obtained from a human donor who was either an allogeneic HSCT recipient or a stem cell or donor lymphocyte infusion donor (not recorded which). It is not recorded whose cells these are; they may come from a transplant donor. Each CDR3 is given with its conserved first and last residue. The order of the fields is V gene, clone size, D gene, CDR3 length, J gene, CDR3 DNA, CDR3 protein. The D gene is left open where the match is weak. For some rows the clone size is stated as once, few or many, or as a class when expanded; others skip it.

>TRBV4-1|-|-|16|TRBJ1-1
TGCGCCAGCAGCCAACCCCCAGCCTCACCGAACACTGAAGCTTTCTTT
CASSQPPASPNTEAFF
>TRBV5-1|once|-|14|TRBJ2-7
TGCGCCAGCAGCTTGGGCCTAGGGTCGGGGGAGCAGTACTTC
CASSLGLGSGEQYF
>TRBV20-1|-|TRBD1|12|TRBJ1-1
TGCAGTGCTAACCGACAGGGCGCTGAAGCTTTCTTT
CSANRQGAEAFF
>TRBV6-2/TRBV6-3|-|-|15|TRBJ2-5
TGTGCCAGCAGTTACTTTGGGGGGCCTCAAGAGACCCAGTACTTC
CASSYFGGPQETQYF
>TRBV5-1|-|TRBD2|15|TRBJ2-2
TGCGCCAGCAGCTTTCAGACGGGGGGCACCGGGGAGCTGTTTTTT
CASSFQTGGTGELFF
>TRBV15|-|-|14|TRBJ2-7
TGTGCCACCAGCAGAGATGGGGTACTGGGCGAGCAGTACTTC
CATSRDGVLGEQYF
>TRBV7-2|few|TRBD2|16|TRBJ2-2
TGTGCCAGCAGCTTTGCTAGCGGGACTGTTACCGGGGAGCTGTTTTTT
CASSFASGTVTGELFF
>TRBV6-2/TRBV6-3|few|-|13|TRBJ2-7
TGTGCCAGCTCCGGACAGAGTACCTACGAGCAGTACTTC
CASSGQSTYEQYF
>TRBV4-3|few|-|15|TRBJ1-2
TGCGCCAGCAGCCAAGACAGGGGCGCTATTTATGGCTACACCTTC
CASSQDRGAIYGYTF
>TRBV20-1|-|TRBD1|15|TRBJ2-7
TGCAGTGCTAACCCCCGGGACAGAGCCTCCTACGAGCAGTACTTC
CSANPRDRASYEQYF
>TRBV18|-|-|14|TRBJ2-1
TGTGCCAGCTCATCAGACAGGCGCAGGGGTGAGCAGTTCTTC
CASSSDRRRGEQFF
>TRBV20-1|-|TRBD1|14|TRBJ2-3
TGCAGTGCTGCCGGGACAGGGCCCTCAGATACGCAGTATTTT
CSAAGTGPSDTQYF
>TRBV12-3/TRBV12-4|many|-|14|TRBJ1-6
TGTGCCAGCAGGCCCTCCGGGACCAATTCACCCCTCCACTTT
CASRPSGTNSPLHF
>TRBV15|-|-|13|TRBJ2-1
TGTGCCACCAGCAGGGATCTGACCAATGAGCAGTTCTTC
CATSRDLTNEQFF
>TRBV20-1|few|-|12|TRBJ2-7
TGCAGTGCTAGCCGGAGTAGGCCGGAGCAGTACTTC
CSASRSRPEQYF
>TRBV29-1|-|-|11|TRBJ2-7
TGCAGCGTGCCGGGGCCGAGGGAGCAGTACTTC
CSVPGPREQYF
>TRBV25-1|few|TRBD2|16|TRBJ2-2
TGTGCCAGCAGCCCCTCCGGGGGGGGGCCGACCGGGGAGCTGTTTTTT
CASSPSGGGPTGELFF
>TRBV4-1|few|TRBD2|17|TRBJ2-3
TGCGCCAGCAGCCAAGTTTCTAGCCGCGGGAGGGAGAATACGCAGTATTTT
CASSQVSSRGRENTQYF
>TRBV9|many|TRBD1|14|TRBJ1-1
TGTGCCAGCAGCGTAGTTACAGGGGGCACTGAAGCTTTCTTT
CASSVVTGGTEAFF
>TRBV7-8|-|-|15|TRBJ2-1
TGTGCCAGCAGCTCACCCGAGGCAAGCTACAATGAGCAGTTCTTC
CASSSPEASYNEQFF
>TRBV12-3/TRBV12-4|-|-|16|TRBJ1-5
TGTGCCAGCTCGCGTCCAGGGAGTTATAGCAATCAGCCCCAGCATTTT
CASSRPGSYSNQPQHF
>TRBV7-3|-|-|16|TRBJ2-1
TGTGCCAGCAGCTTAACCCCGGACCGGGCCTACAATGAGCAGTTCTTC
CASSLTPDRAYNEQFF
>TRBV5-1|few|-|13|TRBJ2-7
TGCGCCAGCAGCATCGAGACCCACTACGAGCAGTACTTC
CASSIETHYEQYF
>TRBV30|-|-|14|TRBJ2-7
TGTGCCTGGAGTGGACTCCGGAGCTCCTACGAGCAGTACTTC
CAWSGLRSSYEQYF
>TRBV6-5|few|-|17|TRBJ1-4
TGTGCCAGCAGTTACTCGCCAGGGTCGGCAACTAATGAAAAACTGTTTTTT
CASSYSPGSATNEKLFF
>TRBV12-3/TRBV12-4|-|TRBD1|17|TRBJ2-5
TGTGCCAGCAGTTTATACCGGGACAGGGGACAGAAAGAGACCCAGTACTTC
CASSLYRDRGQKETQYF
>TRBV29-1|many|-|14|TRBJ1-3
TGCAGCGTTGAAGGTCAGGCCTCTGGAAACACCATATATTTT
CSVEGQASGNTIYF
>TRBV5-5|-|-|13|TRBJ2-7
TGTGCCAGCAGCTTGCAGGGTGGGACCGAGCAGTACTTC
CASSLQGGTEQYF
>TRBV4-1|once|TRBD1|18|TRBJ1-4
TGCGCCAGCAGCTACGACAGGGGGCAAAGGGGCACTAATGAAAAACTGTTTTTT
CASSYDRGQRGTNEKLFF
>TRBV3-1|few|-|12|TRBJ2-2
TGTGCCGCCGGGGGCGGAAACGGGGAGCTGTTTTTT
CAAGGGNGELFF
>TRBV5-1|-|-|14|TRBJ2-2
TGCGCCAGCAGCGGGGGGCTGGACACCGGGGAGCTGTTTTTT
CASSGGLDTGELFF
>TRBV6-5|many|TRBD1|15|TRBJ2-3
TGTGCCAGCAGTTCCCGACAGGGGGGCACAGATACGCAGTATTTT
CASSSRQGGTDTQYF
>TRBV4-1|-|-|15|TRBJ2-4
TGCGCCAGCAGCCAAGAAAGGGGGAAGAGAAACATTCAGTACTTC
CASSQERGKRNIQYF
>TRBV7-9|-|TRBD1|16|TRBJ1-1
TGTGCCAGCAGCTCAATCAGGGCACAGGGGGTGTCGGGAGCTTTCTTT
CASSSIRAQGVSGAFF
>TRBV6-4|few|TRBD1|14|TRBJ2-3
TGTGCCAGCAGTGGACAGGGGGCATCAGATACGCAGTATTTT
CASSGQGASDTQYF
>TRBV12-3/TRBV12-4|-|-|14|TRBJ2-1
TGTGCCAGCAGTTTTACCCTAGCGTCCAATGAGCAGTTCTTC
CASSFTLASNEQFF
>TRBV10-3|few|TRBD2|14|TRBJ2-5
TGTGCCATATCACAGCGGGGGGACCAAGAGACCCAGTACTTC
CAISQRGDQETQYF
>TRBV4-1|-|TRBD1|16|TRBJ2-7
TGCGCCAGCAGCCAATACGTCGGGACAGCCAACTACGAGCAGTACTTC
CASSQYVGTANYEQYF
>TRBV5-1|-|-|13|TRBJ2-7
TGCGCCAGCAGCCTAGAGGGGGATTACGAGCAGTACTTC
CASSLEGDYEQYF
>TRBV14|few|-|14|TRBJ2-3
TGTGCCAGCAGCCAAGCCCAGACCACAGATACGCAGTATTTT
CASSQAQTTDTQYF
>TRBV5-1|few|TRBD1|12|TRBJ1-1
TGCGCCAGCAGCTTAGGACAGGTAGAAGCTTTCTTT
CASSLGQVEAFF
>TRBV20-1|-|-|13|TRBJ1-2
TGCAGTGCTGAGTTAACAGCAAACTATGGCTACACCTTC
CSAELTANYGYTF
>TRBV27|-|TRBD1|14|TRBJ1-1
TGTGCCAGCAGCCAAACAGGGGGGGAAACTGAAGCTTTCTTT
CASSQTGGETEAFF
>TRBV9|few|-|14|TRBJ2-3
TGTGCCAGCAGCGTTCTTCCTGAAGGAGATACGCAGTATTTT
CASSVLPEGDTQYF
>TRBV4-3|-|TRBD2|13|TRBJ2-7
TGCTCCAGCAGCCAGGGAGGGACGGGGGAGCAGTACTTC
CSSSQGGTGEQYF
>TRBV20-1|-|-|16|TRBJ2-1
TGCAGTGCACCGCGAGCCCCTTCAGGGGAGTACAATGAGCAGTTCTTC
CSAPRAPSGEYNEQFF